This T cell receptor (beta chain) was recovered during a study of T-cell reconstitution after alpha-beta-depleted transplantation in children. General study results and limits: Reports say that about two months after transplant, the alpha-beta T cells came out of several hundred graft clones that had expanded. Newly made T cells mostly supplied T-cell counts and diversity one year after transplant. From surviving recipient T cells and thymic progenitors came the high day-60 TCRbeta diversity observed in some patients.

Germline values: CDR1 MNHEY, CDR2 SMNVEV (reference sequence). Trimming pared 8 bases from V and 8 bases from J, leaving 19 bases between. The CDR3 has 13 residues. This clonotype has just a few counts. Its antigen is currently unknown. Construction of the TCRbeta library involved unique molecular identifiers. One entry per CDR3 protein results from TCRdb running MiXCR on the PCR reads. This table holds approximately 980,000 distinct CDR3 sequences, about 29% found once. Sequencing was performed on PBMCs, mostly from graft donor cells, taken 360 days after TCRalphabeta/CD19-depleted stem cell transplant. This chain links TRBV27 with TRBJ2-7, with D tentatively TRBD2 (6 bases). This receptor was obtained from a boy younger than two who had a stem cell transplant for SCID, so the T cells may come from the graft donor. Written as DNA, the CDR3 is TGTGCCAGCCGGGAGCAGAAGTCCATCCAGCAGTACTTC. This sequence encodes CASREQKSIQQYF.